These 27 T cell receptor beta chains originate from one sample sequenced in a study of human T cells and chemical hapten exposure. As to treatment: therapeutic diphenylcyclopropenone sensitization with weekly scalp DPC. What the library attached to individual cDNA molecules were unique molecular identifiers. In TCRdb, the reads were re-called with MiXCR into one record per CDR3 protein. The sample has 2,500 or so distinct CDR3 sequences; 35% to 50% are singletons. Sequencing used whole blood, obtained before DPC sensitization or 2, 6, or about 24 weeks after (not recorded which). These receptors all stem from an adult with alopecia areata. Some clones in this sample may be carry-over from other donors' samples. This table probably holds off-target reads from a library built for another chain.

The rearrangement joins TRBV6-2 or TRBV6-3 to TRBJ2-7, with D unclear. Trimming cost V 4 bases and J 3 bases, with 4 bases left between them. The CDR3 has 11 residues. Germline CDR1 is MNHEY and CDR2 is SVGEGT. Here the CDR3 reads CASSSYYEQYV. The CDR3 coding sequence is TGTGCCAGCAGTTCGTACTACGAGCAGTACGTC.

This chain uses TRBV7-9 with TRBJ2-3; D not certain. The V gene's germline CDR1 is SEHNR and CDR2 FQNEAQ (reference sequence). Trimming took off 7 bases at V and 1 base at J, with 18 bases between the two ends. This CDR3 spans 16 amino acids. For the CDR3, the DNA is TGTGCCAGCACCATAGGGAATGGGCAGGGCACAGATACGCAGTATTTT. Translated: CASTIGNGQGTDTQYF. Full variable domain (remainder filled in from reference TRBV7-9 and TRBJ2-3): DTGVSQNPRHKITKRGQNVTFRCDPISEHNRLYWYRQTLGQGPEFLTYFQNEAQLEKSRLLSDRFSAERPKGSFSTLEIQRTEQGDSAMYLCASTIGNGQGTDTQYFGPGTRLTVL.

J is TRBJ2-1 and V is TRBV11-3; possibly TRBD1 or TRBD2 for D (6 bases each). Trimming shortened V by 1 base and J by 5 bases, and 15 bases separated the two germline ends. The CDR3 runs to 16 residues. The germline CDR1 and CDR2 sequences are SGHNT and YENEEA. CDR3 sequence reads: CASSLGGTPGDNEQFF. The CDR3, as DNA: TGTGCCAGCAGCTTAGGAGGGACACCGGGGGACAATGAGCAGTTCTTC.

The chain links TRBV6-2 or TRBV6-3 to TRBJ2-2; 8 bases are shared with TRBD1. The germline gives CDR1 MNHEY, CDR2 SVGEGT. The CDR3 runs to 13 residues. Trimming removed 7 bases from V and 6 bases from J; junction bases left unmatched: 4. The CDR3 spells CASIRQGPGELFF. In DNA, the CDR3 is TGTGCCAGCATTAGACAGGGGCCCGGGGAGCTGTTTTTT.

This chain links TRBV9 with TRBJ2-5; 9 nucleotides align to TRBD2. Germline trimming cut 4 bases from V and 2 bases from J; bases unmatched to any gene: 3. Germline CDR1 reads SGDLS; CDR2 reads YYNGEE. CDR3 length: 14 residues. CDR3 sequence (DNA): TGTGCCAGCAGCACGGGACTAGCTCAAGAGACCCAGTACTTC. Protein: CASSTGLAQETQYF.

The sample holds one count of this clonotype. The rearrangement links TRBV29-1 to TRBJ2-5; TRBD2 matches 8 bases. V trimming: 6 bases; J trimming: 4 bases; junction bases outside the gene matches: 7. Germline CDR1 reads SQVTM; CDR2 reads ANQGSEA. The CDR3 is 13 residues long. The CDR3 DNA reads as TGCAGCGTCAGCTTCGGGAGGGGAGAGACCCAGTACTTC. Translated: CSVSFGRGETQYF.

This rearrangement joins TRBV20-1 to TRBJ2-4, with no clear D. CDR3 size: 16 residues. Trimming removed 3 bases at V and 6 bases at J, with 21 bases between. CDR1 is DFQATT and CDR2 is SNEGSKA in the germline V gene (reference sequence). The CDR3: CSASLVSVGSRNIQYF. CDR3 nucleotides: TGCAGTGCTAGTTTGGTTTCGGTCGGCAGTCGAAACATTCAGTACTTC.

V is TRBV11-2 and J is TRBJ2-2, with D possibly being TRBD1 or TRBD2 (6 bases each). The V gene lost 4 bases and the J gene lost 1 base, with 10 bases spanning the gap. CDR1 is SGHAT and CDR2 is FQNNGV in the germline V gene. The CDR3 has 15 amino acids. The DNA for the CDR3 is TGTGCCAGCAGCTCACAGGGACTGAACACCGGGGAGCTGTTTTTT. Translating gives CASSSQGLNTGELFF.

V is TRBV7-9 and J is TRBJ2-3; TRBD2 matches 8 bases. J lost 4 bases, V lost 1 base, and 4 bases had no gene match. Germline CDR1 is SEHNR and CDR2 is FQNEAQ (reference sequence). The CDR3 is 15 residues long. The CDR3 DNA reads as TGTGCCAGCAGCTTAGTTAGCGGGAAGGCAGATACGCAGTATTTT. It codes for CASSLVSGKADTQYF.

The CDR3 reads CASSPRTGGARGPDTQYF. CDR3 bases: TGTGCCAGCAGCCCCCGGACAGGGGGCGCCCGGGGGCCAGATACGCAGTATTTT. V is TRBV7-2 and J is TRBJ2-3; 11 bases fit TRBD1. Germline V CDR1 and CDR2: SGHTA, FQGNSA. Trimming at V came to 5 bases and at J to 4 bases, leaving 14 bases not matched to a gene. This CDR3 contains 18 residues.

This CDR3 is CAIKPTSVTDTQYF. The CDR3 region has the DNA TGTGCCATCAAACCTACTAGTGTCACAGATACGCAGTATTTT. This rearrangement joins TRBV10-3 to TRBJ2-3; maybe TRBD2 (5 bases). Trimming took off 7 bases at V and 2 bases at J, with 13 bases between the two ends. The CDR3 is made up of 14 amino acids. The germline gives CDR1 ENHRY, CDR2 SYGVKD.

This clonotype was detected only a few times. The chain uses TRBV7-2 and TRBJ2-3, with 8 bases matching TRBD2. The CDR3 contains 15 residues. J was trimmed by 5 bases and V by 3 bases; bases with no gene match: 7. CDR1 and CDR2 (germline): SGHTA, FQGNSA. In nucleotides, the CDR3 is TGTGCCAGCAGCTTCCGGGAGGGCCCTGAAGATACGCAGTATTTT. Translation: CASSFREGPEDTQYF.

This clonotype appeared once. The chain links TRBV6-2 or TRBV6-3 to TRBJ2-2, with unresolved D. CDR3 size: 11 residues. The germline V gene encodes CDR1 MNHEY and CDR2 SVGEGT. Deletions cut 7 bases from V and 7 bases from J, with 7 bases between. CDR3 sequence: CASTHLGELFF. The CDR3 region has the DNA TGTGCCAGCACCCATCTCGGGGAGCTGTTTTTT.

Remarks on this clonotype: The germline gene is not matched at one end of the junction; a read error may be the cause. The genes are TRBV5-1 and TRBJ2-1; TRBD2 agrees at 9 bases. The germline V gene encodes CDR1 SGHRS and CDR2 YFSETQ. This CDR3 has 15 residues. CDR3 residues: CASRLGTSPYNEQFF. For the CDR3, the DNA is TGCGCCAGCAGATTGGGGACTAGCCCCTACAATGAGCAGTTCTTC.

This rearrangement joins TRBV20-1 to TRBJ2-3, with unresolved D. Germline lookup yields CDR1 DFQATT and CDR2 SNEGSKA (reference sequence). V shed 0 bases and J shed 5 bases, with 9 bases lying between them. The CDR3 runs 13 residues. The CDR3 region is CSARDPFLDTQYF. CDR3 nucleotides: TGCAGTGCTAGAGATCCCTTCTTAGATACGCAGTATTTT.

The chain links TRBV11-1 to TRBJ2-5; D unclear. Germline-derived CDR1 and CDR2 are SGHAT and FQDESV (reference sequence). V was cut by 5 bases and J by 4 bases, with 14 bases left in between. The length of the CDR3 is 14 residues. CDR3 sequence (DNA): TGTGCCAGCAGCGCGGTAGCTGGCCGAGAGACCCAGTACTTC. Protein: CASSAVAGRETQYF.

The chain uses TRBV20-1 and TRBJ2-5; 7 bases line up with TRBD1. This CDR3 region has 15 residues. Germline CDR1 reads DFQATT; CDR2 reads SNEGSKA (reference sequence). V lost 5 bases and J lost 5; bases outside the gene matches: 14. The CDR3 reads CSAASPVDRSETQYF. The CDR3 region has the DNA TGCAGTGCTGCTTCACCCGTGGACAGGTCCGAGACCCAGTACTTC.

V gene TRBV6-6 combines with J gene TRBJ2-5; a possible D gene is TRBD1 (5 bases). The CDR3 totals 13 residues. V was shortened by 5 bases and J by 5 bases, with 12 bases between the two germline ends. Germline V gives CDR1 MNHNY, CDR2 SVGAGI (reference sequence). CDR3 sequence reads: CASSTQGAETQYF. The CDR3 region has the DNA TGTGCCAGCAGTACGCAGGGCGCCGAGACCCAGTACTTC.

This clonotype was counted between two and nine times. This chain uses TRBV6-5 with TRBJ2-7; 8 positions match TRBD1. V lost 2 bases and J lost 7; bases outside the gene matches: 4. The CDR3 extends over 13 amino acids. CDR1 is MNHEY, CDR2 SVGAGI, per germline. CDR3 in amino acids: CASSYPDRGEQYF. CDR3 nucleotide sequence: TGTGCCAGCAGTTACCCAGACAGGGGAGAGCAGTACTTC.

This clonotype showed up just a few times. The rearrangement joins TRBV3-1 to TRBJ2-1, with TRBD1 identical over 7 bases. The CDR3 spans 16 residues. Trimming removed 2 bases from V and 5 bases from J; junction bases left unmatched: 9. The germline CDR1 and CDR2 sequences are LGHDT and YNNKEL (reference sequence). CDR3 sequence reads: CASSQPLQTGNNEQFF. The CDR3, as DNA: TGTGCCAGCAGCCAACCGCTCCAGACAGGGAACAATGAGCAGTTCTTC.

The V gene is TRBV5-1, the J gene TRBJ2-5, with unresolved D. The V and J ends lost 0 bases and 4 bases respectively, with 10 bases between them. The CDR3 sequence is 14 residues long. The V gene's germline CDR1 is SGHRS and CDR2 YFSETQ. In nucleotides, the CDR3 is TGCGCCAGCAGCTTGGCCGGTCTGGGAGAGACCCAGTACTTC. Residues: CASSLAGLGETQYF. Full variable domain (outside the CDR3, taken from reference TRBV5-1 and TRBJ2-5): KAGVTQTPRYLIKTRGQQVTLSCSPISGHRSVSWYQQTPGQGLQFLFEYFSETQRNKGNFPGRFSGRQFSNSRSEMNVSTLELGDSALYLCASSLAGLGETQYFGPGTRLLVL.

The J gene is TRBJ2-3, the V gene TRBV4-3; 7 positions agree with TRBD1. V was pared by 5 bases and J by 1 base, with 9 bases of the junction left unmatched. The CDR3 is 16 residues long. The germline gives CDR1 LGHNA, CDR2 YSLEER. Here the CDR3 DNA reads TGCGCCAGCAGCTACAAGAGACAGGGAGGCACAGATACGCAGTATTTT. Translation gives CASSYKRQGGTDTQYF.

This rearrangement joins TRBV10-3 to TRBJ2-3; D is tentatively TRBD1 or TRBD2 (5 bases each). Trimming pared 5 bases from V and 8 bases from J, leaving 17 bases between. This CDR3 is built from 14 residues. CDR1 ENHRY and CDR2 SYGVKD come from the germline V gene. CDR3 residues: CAISPGTIPATQYF. CDR3 sequence (DNA): TGTGCCATCAGTCCCGGGACGATTCCGGCTACGCAGTATTTT.

The chain joins TRBV6-1 to TRBJ2-7; D not certain. The CDR3 has 14 residues. V was pared by 4 bases and J by 2 bases, with 12 bases between. Germline-derived CDR1 and CDR2 are MNHNS and SASEGT. The CDR3 protein is CASSGVGWAYEQYF. DNA for the CDR3: TGTGCCAGCAGTGGCGTGGGTTGGGCCTACGAGCAGTACTTC.

The chain couples TRBV9 to TRBJ2-3; D not certain. CDR3 length equals 14 residues. The germline V gene has CDR1 SGDLS and CDR2 YYNGEE. V gave up 0 bases and J gave up 6 bases, with 11 bases separating them. The CDR3, as DNA: TGTGCCAGCAGCGTAGCGAACCCAGATGATACGCAGTATTTT. The encoded protein is CASSVANPDDTQYF.

The V and J genes are TRBV11-2 and TRBJ2-3; 9 bases match TRBD2. V lost 5 bases and J lost 3; bases outside the gene matches: 6. CDR1 and CDR2 (germline): SGHAT, FQNNGV. The CDR3 consists of 15 residues. CDR3 DNA sequence: TGTGCCAGCAGCCTAAGCGGGAGGAGGACAGATACGCAGTATTTT. Its protein is CASSLSGRRTDTQYF. Combining the CDR3 with reference TRBV11-2 and TRBJ2-3 gives the whole variable domain EAGVAQSPRYKIIEKRQSVAFWCNPISGHATLYWYQQILGQGPKLLIQFQNNGVVDDSQLPKDRFSAERLKGVDSTLKIQPAKLEDSAVYLCASSLSGRRTDTQYFGPGTRLTVL.

This chain joins TRBV19 and TRBJ2-7; either TRBD1 or TRBD2 may fit D (5 bases each). This CDR3 contains 13 residues. Trimming left V 5 bases short and J 0 bases short, with 8 bases between. Germline CDR1 and CDR2: LNHDA and SQIVND (reference sequence). Written as DNA, the CDR3 is TGTGCCAGTAGTCGAGGGGTCTCCTACGAGCAGTACTTC. As protein: CASSRGVSYEQYF.